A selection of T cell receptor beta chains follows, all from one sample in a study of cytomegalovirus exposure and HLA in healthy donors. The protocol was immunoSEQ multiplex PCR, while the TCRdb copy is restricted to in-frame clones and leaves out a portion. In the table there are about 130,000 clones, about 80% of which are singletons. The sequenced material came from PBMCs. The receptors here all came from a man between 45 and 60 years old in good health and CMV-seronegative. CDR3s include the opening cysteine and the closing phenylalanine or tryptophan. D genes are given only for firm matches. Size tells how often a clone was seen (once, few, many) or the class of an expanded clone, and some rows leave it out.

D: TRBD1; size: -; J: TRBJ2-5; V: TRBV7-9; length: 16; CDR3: CASSFLRDRGQETQYF; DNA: TGTGCCAGCAGCTTCCTCCGGGACAGAGGACAAGAGACCCAGTACTTC
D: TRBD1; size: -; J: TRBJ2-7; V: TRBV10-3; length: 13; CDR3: CAIRGQGPYEQYF; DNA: TGTGCCATCAGAGGACAGGGCCCCTACGAGCAGTACTTC
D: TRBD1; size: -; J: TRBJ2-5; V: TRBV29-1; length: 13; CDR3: CSVFSGGAETQYF; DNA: TGCAGCGTTTTTTCAGGGGGCGCGGAGACCCAGTACTTC
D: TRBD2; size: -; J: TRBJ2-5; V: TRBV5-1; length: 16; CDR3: CASSLLAGGPQETQYF; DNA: TGCGCCAGCAGCTTACTAGCGGGAGGCCCTCAAGAGACCCAGTACTTC
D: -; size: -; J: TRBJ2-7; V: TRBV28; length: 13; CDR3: CASSYQGAHEQYF; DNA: TGTGCCAGCAGTTACCAGGGTGCCCACGAGCAGTACTTC
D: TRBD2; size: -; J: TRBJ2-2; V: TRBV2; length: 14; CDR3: CASDPGGLTGELFF; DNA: TGTGCCAGCGATCCGGGAGGACTAACCGGGGAGCTGTTTTTT
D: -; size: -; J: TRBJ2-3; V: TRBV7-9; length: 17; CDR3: CASSLRSQGLLGDTQYF; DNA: TGTGCCAGCAGCTTAAGATCCCAGGGCTTGTTAGGAGATACGCAGTATTTT
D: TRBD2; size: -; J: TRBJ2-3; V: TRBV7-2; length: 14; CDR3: CASTRLAGWDTQYF; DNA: TGTGCCAGCACCAGACTAGCGGGGTGGGATACGCAGTATTTT
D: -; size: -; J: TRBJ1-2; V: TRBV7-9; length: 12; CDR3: CSKGDLATGYTF; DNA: TGTTCCAAGGGGGATTTGGCGACCGGCTACACCTTC
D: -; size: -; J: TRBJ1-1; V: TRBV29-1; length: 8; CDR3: CSVDGPFF; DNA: TGCAGCGTTGATGGGCCTTTCTTT
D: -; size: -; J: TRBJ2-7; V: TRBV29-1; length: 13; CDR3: CSVARQGIYEQYF; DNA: TGCAGCGTTGCTCGGCAGGGGATCTACGAGCAGTACTTC
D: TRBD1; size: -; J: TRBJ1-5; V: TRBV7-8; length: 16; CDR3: CASSFAQGGINQPQHF; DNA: TGTGCCAGCAGCTTCGCACAGGGGGGGATCAATCAGCCCCAGCATTTT
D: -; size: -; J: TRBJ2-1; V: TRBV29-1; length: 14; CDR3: CSVREWDKNNEQFF; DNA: TGCAGCGTACGAGAGTGGGACAAAAACAATGAGCAGTTCTTC
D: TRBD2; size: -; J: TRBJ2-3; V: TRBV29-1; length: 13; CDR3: CSVGTSNTDTQYF; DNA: TGCAGCGTCGGGACTAGCAACACAGATACGCAGTATTTT
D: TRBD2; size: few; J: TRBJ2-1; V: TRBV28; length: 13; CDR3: CAGAGAIVNEQFF; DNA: TGTGCCGGAGCGGGAGCGATCGTCAATGAGCAGTTCTTC
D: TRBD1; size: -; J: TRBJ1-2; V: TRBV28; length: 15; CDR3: CASSPRDSLSYGYTF; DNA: TGTGCCAGCAGTCCCAGGGACAGTCTAAGCTATGGCTACACCTTC
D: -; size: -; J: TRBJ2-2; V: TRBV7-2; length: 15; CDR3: CASSLGQVNTGELFF; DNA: TGTGCCAGCAGCTTAGGACAGGTGAACACCGGGGAGCTGTTTTTT
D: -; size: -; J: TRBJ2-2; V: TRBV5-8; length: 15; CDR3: CASSHWAVTGGELFF; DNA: TGTGCCAGCAGCCATTGGGCCGTGACAGGCGGGGAGCTGTTTTTT
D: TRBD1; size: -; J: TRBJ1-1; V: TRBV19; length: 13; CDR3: CASSVNRGAEAFF; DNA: TGTGCCAGTAGTGTAAACAGGGGCGCGGAGGCTTTCTTT
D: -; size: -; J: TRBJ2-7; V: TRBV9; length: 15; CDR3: CASSVDIGGNYEQYF; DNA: TGTGCCAGCAGCGTAGATATCGGGGGAAACTACGAGCAGTACTTC
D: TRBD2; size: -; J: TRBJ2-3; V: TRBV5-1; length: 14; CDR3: CASSSSGNTDTQYF; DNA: TGCGCCAGCAGCTCTAGCGGGAATACAGATACGCAGTATTTT
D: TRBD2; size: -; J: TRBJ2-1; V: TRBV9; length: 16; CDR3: CASSVARSGRVNEQFF; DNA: TGTGCCAGCAGCGTAGCCCGGAGCGGGAGGGTAAATGAGCAGTTCTTC
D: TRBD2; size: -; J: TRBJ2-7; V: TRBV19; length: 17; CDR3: CASSIGSRTSGTYEQYF; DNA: TGTGCCAGTAGTATAGGTTCCCGGACTAGCGGGACATACGAGCAGTACTTC
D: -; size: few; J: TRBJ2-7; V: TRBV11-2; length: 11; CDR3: CASSHQYEQYF; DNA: TGTGCCAGCAGCCATCAGTACGAGCAGTACTTC
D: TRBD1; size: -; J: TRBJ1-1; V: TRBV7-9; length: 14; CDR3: CASSTGTGVFRAFF; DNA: TGTGCCAGCAGCACTGGGACAGGGGTCTTTCGGGCTTTCTTT
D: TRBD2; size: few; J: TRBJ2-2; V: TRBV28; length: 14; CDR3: CASRAGTSVGELFF; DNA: TGTGCCAGCAGGGCCGGGACTAGCGTCGGGGAGCTGTTTTTT
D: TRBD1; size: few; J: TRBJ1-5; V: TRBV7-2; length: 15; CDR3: CASSRQGGITQPQHF; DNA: TGTGCCAGCAGCCGACAGGGGGGCATCACTCAGCCCCAGCATTTT
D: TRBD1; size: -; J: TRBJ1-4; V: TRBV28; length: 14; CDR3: CASSTTGANEKLFF; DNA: TGTGCCAGCAGTACTACAGGGGCTAATGAAAAACTGTTTTTT
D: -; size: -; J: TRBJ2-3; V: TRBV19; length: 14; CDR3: CASREVWGADTQYF; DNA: TGTGCCAGTAGGGAAGTTTGGGGGGCAGATACGCAGTATTTT
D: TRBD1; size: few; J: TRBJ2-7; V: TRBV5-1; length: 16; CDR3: CASSLGTGGVGYEQYF; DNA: TGCGCCAGCAGCTTGGGAACAGGGGGTGTGGGGTACGAGCAGTACTTC
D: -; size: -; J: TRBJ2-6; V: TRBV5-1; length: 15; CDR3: CASTLGGTGANVLTF; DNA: TGCGCCAGCACCCTTGGGGGGACCGGGGCCAACGTCCTGACTTTC
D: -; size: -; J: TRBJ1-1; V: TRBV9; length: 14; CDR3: CASSPRGWGTEAFF; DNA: TGTGCCAGCAGCCCTCGGGGATGGGGCACTGAAGCTTTCTTT
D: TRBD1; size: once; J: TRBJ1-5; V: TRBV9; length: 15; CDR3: CASSAGQGSAGPQHF; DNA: TGTGCCAGCAGCGCGGGACAGGGATCCGCTGGGCCCCAGCATTTT
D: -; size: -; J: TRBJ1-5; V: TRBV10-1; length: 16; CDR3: CASSESFPTRHKPQHF; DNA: TGCGCCAGCAGTGAGTCGTTCCCGACAAGACATAAGCCCCAGCATTTT
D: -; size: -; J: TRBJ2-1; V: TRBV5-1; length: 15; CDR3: CASSSDPGSQTEQFF; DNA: TGCGCCAGCAGCTCTGACCCGGGATCTCAAACTGAGCAGTTCTTC
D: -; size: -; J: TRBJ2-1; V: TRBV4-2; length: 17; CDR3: CVSSQGSERSSYNEQFF; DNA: TGTGTCAGCAGCCAAGGTAGCGAGCGGAGTTCCTACAATGAGCAGTTCTTC